This T cell receptor (beta chain) came from a study of metastatic and nonmetastatic thyroid tumors. TCRdb reprocessed the PCR reads using MiXCR. The table includes tens of thousands of clones, about 30% detected once. This clone has ten or more counts. Antigen: not known. CDR1 and CDR2 from the germline V gene are DFQATT and SNEGSKA (reference sequence). The CDR3 spans 14 residues. J was trimmed by 5 bases and V by 3 bases; bases with no gene match: 6. Points from the study as a whole: Malignant thyroid tumors reportedly had TCR beta diversity that was significantly higher than in benign nodules, in blood and tumor.

Each patient went into thyroid surgery without having received any treatment. V gene TRBV20-1 combines with J gene TRBJ1-5, with 8 bases aligning to TRBD1. The source material was tumor tissue. This sequence originates from a female donor with papillary thyroid cancer or a benign thyroid nodule (not recorded which). Some clones in this sample may be carry-over from other donors' samples. CDR3 bases: TGCAGTGCTAGTGGCAGGGGGCCGGATCAGCCCCAGCATTTT. Its protein is CSASGRGPDQPQHF.